The clone carrying this T cell receptor beta chain was found a few times. The antigen is unknown. The trim removed 2 bases at V and 3 bases at J, leaving 5 bases unmatched. Germline V gene lookup returns CDR1 GTSNPN and CDR2 SVGIG (reference sequence). The length of the CDR3 is 14 residues. These data originate in a study of early T cells in non-severe SARS-CoV-2 infection. Study information: Sequencing used unsorted whole-blood bulk RNA, so chains lack pairing.

Study conclusions and caveats: Matches to VDJdb favored anti-spike CD8 responses and missed private and CD4 specificities.

Individual cDNA molecules received unique molecular identifiers during library preparation. TCRdb re-called the 5' RACE reads with MiXCR, one entry per CDR3 protein. The top ten clones hold 7.8% of a sample with roughly 86,000 distinct CDR3 sequences, roughly 6% of them seen once. This receptor was identified in an adult who was a healthcare worker with PCR-confirmed SARS-CoV-2 infection or an uninfected control (not recorded which). This chain joins TRBV30 and TRBJ1-2; 8 bases line up with TRBD1. Sequenced: whole blood. CDR3 protein: CAWSNPGGYYGYTF. CDR3 coding DNA: TGTGCCTGGAGTAATCCAGGGGGCTACTATGGCTACACCTTC.